Listed below are T cell receptor beta chains from one sample, sequenced in a study of blood T cell repertoires in COVID-19. The method was immunoSEQ multiplex PCR; TCRdb's version includes in-frame clones alone and lacks a portion of them. The data show around 450,000 clones, roughly nine tenths seen once. Sequences were obtained from PBMCs or T cells enriched from blood (not recorded which). All receptors come from a woman between 18 and 29 years old who had recovered from COVID-19. Both conserved end residues are trimmed from each CDR3. Fields, in order: V gene, CDR3 length, D gene, CDR3 protein. A D gene is named only where the DNA matches it firmly.

TRBV4-1 12 - ASSQNSPEDGKF
TRBV7-9 9 - AGGAQETQY
TRBV3-1/TRBV3-2 13 - ASSLGTSSGNTIY
TRBV10-3 13 TRBD1 AISPDRDNTGELF
TRBV6-5 11 TRBD1 ASGLDRAGEQY
TRBV2 11 TRBD1 ASSGTGVGELF
TRBV11-2 10 - ASSLGGRGSA
TRBV21-1 13 - ASTGNSGRAYEQY
TRBV6-5 11 TRBD1 ASSDRGHSPLH
TRBV30 14 - AWRGVVARGPETQY
TRBV19 13 - ASTEQISSYNEQF
TRBV19 11 TRBD1 ASSFGQAYEQY
TRBV18 11 - ASSPGDNYEQY
TRBV10-3 15 - AISESSPLPSTDTQY
TRBV6-5 11 TRBD1 ASSAGQLYGYT
TRBV25-1 12 - ASIAGGVTGELF
TRBV5-1 12 - ASSLAVGSGTQY
TRBV2 12 - ASSRTASNYGYT
TRBV2 12 - ASTLTGFGNTIY
TRBV9 12 TRBD2 ASSVGLAYHTQY
TRBV28 12 - ASSWGLNDEKLF
TRBV9 13 TRBD1 ASSSREGATDTQY
TRBV6-5 12 TRBD1 ATQITGGDTEAF
TRBV9 16 TRBD1 ASSVGPGQGDWNSPLH
TRBV21-1 11 - ASSTPMNTEAF
TRBV4-1 13 TRBD1 ASSQGQGALYEQY
TRBV30 13 - AWSFGRSSYNEQF
TRBV4-1 13 TRBD1 ASSNLQGALDIQY
TRBV5-1 11 - ASSLVRYNEQF
TRBV6-6 12 - ASSRGGPNYGYT
TRBV5-1 13 - ASSPQGTGANVLT
TRBV2 10 - ASSLTRNEQY
TRBV18 15 TRBD1 ASSPIPGTGAKNIQY
TRBV5-1 13 TRBD1 ASSFRRDSPYEQY
TRBV7-8 12 - ASSFGGAKNIQY